A single sample gave rise to the 4 T cell receptor beta chains below, sequenced in a study of radiotherapy plus CTLA-4 blockade in lung cancer. The table came from immunoSEQ multiplex PCR; TCRdb's copy has only in-frame clones and leaves some out. This table has around 91,000 clones, around 88% appearing once. The material was peripheral blood, obtained from a patient treated with radiotherapy plus ipilimumab. Receptor source: a human donor with non-small cell lung cancer that progressed on radiotherapy plus ipilimumab.

The rearrangement uses TRBV18 and TRBJ1-5; D is uncertain. The V end was cut by 5 bases, the J end by 4 bases, with 12 bases between. Germline lookup yields CDR1 KGHSH and CDR2 LQKENI. This CDR3 is 14 amino acids long. CDR3 region: CASSGSSDNQPQHF. CDR3 DNA: TGTGCCAGCTCAGGGTCGTCAGATAATCAGCCCCAGCATTTT.

This clone was seen more than once but under ten times. V is TRBV13 and J is TRBJ2-3; 15 bases map to TRBD2. Germline V lookup: CDR1 PRHDT, CDR2 FYEKMQ (reference sequence). The CDR3 length is 20 residues. With V trimmed by 2 bases and J by 4 bases, 13 bases remained unmatched. In nucleotides, the CDR3 is TGTGCCAGCAGCTTATATCAACGGACTAGCGGGAGGGCCAGCCCAGATACGCAGTATTTT. It yields the protein CASSLYQRTSGRASPDTQYF.

About this clone itself: One end of the junction fails to match germline, which may point to a read error. This chain connects TRBV5-4 to TRBJ2-7; D gene unclear. CDR1 is SGHNT and CDR2 is YYREEE in the germline V gene (reference sequence). This CDR3 spans 12 amino acids. CDR3 region: CASSLGTLFPHF. Written as DNA, the CDR3 is TGTGCCAGCAGCTTGGGCACCCTATTCCCCCACTTC.

This rearrangement joins TRBV18 to TRBJ1-5; D not certain. This CDR3 spans 13 amino acids. The germline V and J ends were trimmed by 4 bases and 5 bases, with 9 bases remaining between them. Germline V gene sequence: CDR1 KGHSH, CDR2 LQKENI. CDR3 sequence reads: CASSQGLDQPQHF. The CDR3 DNA reads as TGTGCCAGCTCACAGGGTTTGGATCAGCCCCAGCATTTT.